Only a few counts were recorded for the clone carrying this TCR beta chain. Using its own MiXCR run on the 5' RACE reads, TCRdb lists one record per CDR3 protein. Here the sample spans 110,000 or so distinct CDR3 sequences, around a fifth being singletons. This specimen belongs to a study of human T cells and chemical hapten exposure. This CDR3 contains 15 residues. Looked up from germline, CDR1 is KGHDR and CDR2 is SFDVKD. V was clipped by 3 bases and J by 9 bases, with 17 bases between them. Total RNA was extracted from unfractionated whole blood. This TCR was sampled from a human donor in good health. V is TRBV24-1 and J is TRBJ2-1, with D perhaps TRBD2 (7 bases). The DNA for the CDR3 is TGTGCCACCAGTGATGGGAGGGGGATGATGGGTGAGCAGTTCTTC. This gives the protein CATSDGRGMMGEQFF.